The 29 T cell receptor beta chains below were found in one sample sequenced in a study of cytomegalovirus exposure and HLA in healthy donors. The protocol was immunoSEQ multiplex PCR, while the TCRdb copy is restricted to in-frame clones and leaves out a portion. The sample holds roughly 250,000 clones, roughly 90% seen once. Specimen: PBMCs. The receptors come from a woman aged 18-29 years in good health and CMV-seronegative.

J is TRBJ1-5 and V is TRBV6-5, with 7 bases lining up with TRBD1. Losses at the gene ends were 6 bases for V and 2 bases for J; bases not matched to a gene: 7. Germline loops: CDR1 MNHEY, CDR2 SVGAGI. CDR3 size: 15 residues. The CDR3 sequence: CASRATGEGNQPQHF. DNA for the CDR3: TGTGCCAGCAGAGCAACAGGGGAGGGCAATCAGCCCCAGCATTTT.

The chain employs TRBV27 and TRBJ1-6; 8 nucleotides agree with TRBD1. Germline values: CDR1 MNHEY, CDR2 SMNVEV (reference sequence). This CDR3 region has 17 residues. With 3 bases clipped from V and 8 bases from J, the junction kept 12 bases outside the gene matches. In nucleotides, the CDR3 is TGTGCCAGCAGTTTCGGAGACAGGGGCCCTTTTTATTCACCCCTCCACTTT. Amino acid sequence: CASSFGDRGPFYSPLHF.

The V call is TRBV20-1, the J call TRBJ1-1; D is ambiguous. Germline assignment: CDR1 DFQATT and CDR2 SNEGSKA (reference sequence). CDR3 length: 11 amino acids. Trimming removed 0 bases at V and 7 bases at J, with 6 bases between. CDR3 sequence (DNA): TGCAGTGCTAGAGATCTTCTTGAAGCTTTCTTT. Protein: CSARDLLEAFF.

V gene TRBV28 combines with J gene TRBJ2-7; the match to TRBD1 covers 8 bases. This CDR3 is 14 amino acids long. Germline trimming cut 6 bases from V and 4 bases from J; bases unmatched to any gene: 8. CDR1 and CDR2 from the germline V gene are MDHEN and SYDVKM. CDR3 coding DNA: TGTGCCAGCAGCTCAGGGGGCTCCTCTTACGAGCAGTACGTC. Translating it yields CASSSGGSSYEQYV.

The rearrangement uses TRBV5-4 and TRBJ1-6, with D possibly TRBD1 on 6 matching bases. Per germline, CDR1 SGHNT and CDR2 YYREEE (reference sequence). V lost 6 bases, J lost 10 bases, and 14 bases lay in between. The CDR3 is 13 amino acids. In nucleotides, the CDR3 is TGTGCCAGCACCGGACAGAGCGAATCACCCCTCCACTTT. It encodes CASTGQSESPLHF.

The chain is built from TRBV19 and TRBJ1-1, with D possibly TRBD1 on 5 matching bases. The V end was cut by 0 bases, the J end by 0 bases, with 20 bases between. Germline V gives CDR1 LNHDA, CDR2 SQIVND (reference sequence). The CDR3 contains 19 residues. CDR3 residues: CASSIDSPGLIFMNTEAFF. CDR3 nucleotide sequence: TGTGCCAGTAGTATAGATTCTCCGGGACTGATTTTTATGAACACTGAAGCTTTCTTT.

The CDR3 DNA follows: TGCGCCAGCAGCCCGGCCAGGACAGGGGGCAGTGATACGCAGTATTTT. Translating it yields CASSPARTGGSDTQYF. This chain connects TRBV5-1 to TRBJ2-3; TRBD1 matches at 11 bases. Germline CDR1 is SGHRS and CDR2 is YFSETQ. This CDR3 has 16 amino acids. Trimming took 4 bases from V and 6 from J; bases not matched to a gene: 10.

This clone has just one count. This chain joins TRBV11-3 and TRBJ2-3, with D tentatively TRBD2 (7 bases). CDR1 is SGHNT, CDR2 YENEEA, per germline. The CDR3 sequence is 17 residues long. The V and J ends lost 1 base and 5 bases respectively, with 19 bases between them. The CDR3 DNA sequence: TGTGCCAGCAGCTTAGGCCGGGGGGCGGGGTGGAGAGATACGCAGTATTTT. Its translation is CASSLGRGAGWRDTQYF.

V usage is TRBV6-5 and J usage is TRBJ2-2; 10 bases line up with TRBD2. V shed 8 bases, J shed 2 bases, and the junction held 5 bases outside the gene matches. Per the germline V gene, CDR1 is MNHEY and CDR2 is SVGAGI. The CDR3 has 15 amino acids. CDR3: CASGASGGNTGELFF. CDR3 DNA: TGTGCCAGCGGTGCTAGCGGGGGAAACACCGGGGAGCTGTTTTTT.

This clone was found a few times. V usage is TRBV6-5 and J usage is TRBJ2-1, with TRBD2 identical over 10 bases. V shed 4 bases, J shed 4 bases, and the junction held 7 bases outside the gene matches. Germline CDR1 is MNHEY and CDR2 is SVGAGI. There are 16 residues in the CDR3. DNA for the CDR3: TGTGCCAGCAGTTCAAGGACTAGCGGCGGATACAATGAGCAGTTCTTC. Its translation is CASSSRTSGGYNEQFF.

The gene calls are TRBV29-1 and TRBJ2-2; 7 nucleotides align to TRBD1. Germline V gene data show CDR1 as SQVTM and CDR2 as ANQGSEA. This CDR3 is built from 14 residues. The ends lost 7 bases at V and 7 bases at J; junction bases unmatched: 12. As DNA, the CDR3 is TGCAGCGCCCTGGATCCAGGGGGTTTCGGGGAGCTGTTTTTT. Translating gives CSALDPGGFGELFF.

Notes on this clone: Germline is not matched at one junction end, which may reflect a read error. The chain has TRBV7-8 and TRBJ1-2; D possibly corresponds to TRBD1 (5 bases). Germline V gives CDR1 SGHVS, CDR2 FQNEAQ. This CDR3 comprises 15 residues. The CDR3 loop reads CASSLLRQSVYGSTF. The DNA of the CDR3 is TGTGCCAGCAGCTTACTTCGACAGTCTGTCTATGGCTCCACCTTC.

This clone appeared once. The rearrangement uses TRBV6-5 and TRBJ1-2; 10 bases fit TRBD1. With V trimmed by 6 bases and J by 4 bases, 5 bases remained unmatched. This CDR3 comprises 14 residues. Germline V gene lookup returns CDR1 MNHEY and CDR2 SVGAGI. The CDR3 protein is CASSDRGQSYGYTF. CDR3 DNA: TGTGCCAGCAGCGACAGGGGGCAGAGCTATGGCTACACCTTC.

CDR3 sequence reads: CASSPGAGANQETQYF. Here the CDR3 DNA reads TGTGCCAGCAGCCCAGGGGCAGGGGCCAATCAAGAGACCCAGTACTTC. V gene TRBV11-3 combines with J gene TRBJ2-5; D is perhaps TRBD1 (6 bases). There are 16 residues in the CDR3. V was shortened by 5 bases and J by 2 bases, with 18 bases between the two germline ends. Looked up from germline, CDR1 is SGHNT and CDR2 is YENEEA.

CDR3 coding DNA: TGTGCCATCAGGCCGGGACAGGGGACCTATGGCTACACCTTC. The encoded protein is CAIRPGQGTYGYTF. The chain recombines TRBV10-3 with TRBJ1-2; 10 bases align to TRBD1. CDR3 length: 14 amino acids. The germline gives CDR1 ENHRY, CDR2 SYGVKD. V dropped 6 bases and J dropped 4; count of bases not matched to a gene: 5.

This clone turned up a few times. The V call is TRBV19, the J call TRBJ1-5, with 10 bases matching TRBD1. V dropped 4 bases and J dropped 2; count of bases not matched to a gene: 2. CDR1 and CDR2 from the germline V gene are LNHDA and SQIVND (reference sequence). The CDR3 is 15 amino acids. The CDR3 sequence: CASSTGQGRNQPQHF. The CDR3 region has the DNA TGTGCCAGTAGTACGGGACAGGGGCGCAATCAGCCCCAGCATTTT.

This chain links TRBV15 with TRBJ2-2; perhaps TRBD2 as D (6 bases). The CDR3 loop spans 17 amino acids. V dropped 0 bases and J dropped 0 bases, with 11 bases sitting between them. Germline V lookup: CDR1 LNHNV, CDR2 YYDKDF (reference sequence). CDR3: CATSRDYGGANTGELFF. The CDR3 DNA reads TGTGCCACCAGCAGAGATTACGGCGGGGCGAACACCGGGGAGCTGTTTTTT. Full variable domain (missing parts from reference TRBV15 and TRBJ2-2): DAMVIQNPRYQVTQFGKPVTLSCSQTLNHNVMYWYQQKSSQAPKLLFHYYDKDFNNEADTPDNFQSRRPNTSFCFLDIRSPGLGDTAMYLCATSRDYGGANTGELFFGEGSRLTVL.

The chain carries TRBV7-9 and TRBJ2-3; no firm D call. The CDR3 is 12 amino acids. Germline V CDR1 and CDR2: SEHNR, FQNEAQ (reference sequence). Trimming pared 2 bases from V and 6 bases from J, leaving 6 bases between. CDR3: CASSLPEDTQYF. The CDR3 DNA reads TGTGCCAGCAGCTTACCGGAGGATACGCAGTATTTT.

The J gene is TRBJ1-2, the V gene TRBV11-2; no clear D. The CDR3 loop spans 17 amino acids. CDR1 and CDR2 (germline): SGHAT, FQNNGV. The ends were cut back, 5 bases at V and 0 bases at J, with 19 bases in the middle. CDR3 nucleotide sequence: TGTGCCAGCAGCCCGCGAGGGTCACAACCGGCTAACTATGGCTACACCTTC. This encodes CASSPRGSQPANYGYTF.

The genes are TRBV10-1 and TRBJ2-7; 8 bases map to TRBD1. J gave up 5 bases and V 8 bases, and 11 bases lay outside the gene matches. Germline V CDR1 and CDR2: WNHNN, SYGVQD (reference sequence). This CDR3 spans 14 amino acids. CDR3 residues: CASLTDRALHEQYF. In DNA form, the CDR3 reads TGCGCCAGCCTAACGGACAGGGCTTTGCACGAGCAGTACTTC.

The CDR3 sequence: CASSQDWGQETPKIQETQYF. The DNA of the CDR3 is TGTGCCAGCAGCCAAGATTGGGGACAGGAAACCCCTAAAATCCAAGAGACCCAGTACTTC. The V call is TRBV4-2, the J call TRBJ2-5, with TRBD1 matching 8 bases. Germline values: CDR1 LGHNA, CDR2 YNFKEQ. The junction had 16 bases not matched to a gene; V was cut back by 0 bases and J by 1 base. CDR3 length: 20 residues.

This chain uses TRBV28 with TRBJ2-1; TRBD2 aligns across 10 bases. The J segment lost 7 bases and the V segment lost 5 bases, leaving 5 bases of the junction unmatched. CDR1 and CDR2 from the germline V gene are MDHEN and SYDVKM. CDR3 length: 14 amino acids. The CDR3 is CASSGTSAGNEQFF. As DNA, the CDR3 is TGTGCCAGCAGTGGGACTAGCGCAGGAAATGAGCAGTTCTTC.

The DNA of the CDR3 is TGTGCCAGTAGTTTCGTGGGGGCCTTCTCGACAGATACGCAGTATTTT. Its protein product is CASSFVGAFSTDTQYF. The J gene is TRBJ2-3, the V gene TRBV19; D is perhaps TRBD1 (6 bases). V dropped 5 bases and J dropped 3 bases, with 18 bases sitting between them. Germline CDR1 is LNHDA and CDR2 is SQIVND (reference sequence). This CDR3 region has 16 residues.

This rearrangement joins TRBV28 to TRBJ2-3; D may be TRBD1 (6 bases). The V gene's germline CDR1 is MDHEN and CDR2 SYDVKM. CDR3 size: 15 residues. Trimming shortened V by 6 bases and J by 8 bases, and 21 bases separated the two germline ends. CDR3 protein: CASSPDRRRGGTQYF. The CDR3 DNA reads as TGTGCCAGCAGCCCAGACAGGAGGCGAGGCGGTACGCAGTATTTT.

The chain uses TRBV6-1 and TRBJ1-2; a possible D gene is TRBD1 (6 bases). V lost 1 base to trimming and J lost 6 bases, with 9 bases between them. The V gene's germline CDR1 is MNHNS and CDR2 SASEGT. The CDR3 is 13 amino acids. CDR3 in DNA: TGTGCCAGCAGTGAAGGGGCAGGGGATGGCTACACCTTC. Amino acid sequence: CASSEGAGDGYTF.

The rearrangement uses TRBV11-3 and TRBJ2-3, with 7 bases lining up with TRBD2. V was clipped by 3 bases and J by 3 bases; unmatched bases: 3. Germline values: CDR1 SGHNT, CDR2 YENEEA. CDR3 length: 14 amino acids. The CDR3 region is CASSLRGGTDTQYF. The CDR3, as DNA: TGTGCCAGCAGCTTGCGGGGAGGGACAGATACGCAGTATTTT.

The chain recombines TRBV5-1 with TRBJ1-1; D is possibly TRBD1 (5 bases). In germline, CDR1 is SGHRS, CDR2 YFSETQ. Deletions cut 0 bases from V and 3 bases from J, with 12 bases between. This CDR3 region has 15 residues. The CDR3 DNA sequence: TGCGCCAGCAGCTTGGATGGGGCCGCGGACACTGAAGCTTTCTTT. Protein sequence: CASSLDGAADTEAFF.

The V call is TRBV9, the J call TRBJ1-2; 10 bases are a match to TRBD1. Germline values: CDR1 SGDLS, CDR2 YYNGEE. The ends lost 3 bases at V and 4 bases at J; junction bases unmatched: 6. The CDR3 spans 15 residues. The CDR3 DNA is TGTGCCAGCAGCGCCAGGACAGGGGGAAGCTATGGCTACACCTTC. The encoded protein is CASSARTGGSYGYTF. Full variable domain (rest looked up from reference TRBV9 and TRBJ1-2): DSGVTQTPKHLITATGQRVTLRCSPRSGDLSVYWYQQSLDQGLQFLIQYYNGEERAKGNILERFSAQQFPDLHSELNLSSLELGDSALYFCASSARTGGSYGYTFGSGTRLTVV.

A single count supports this clone. This chain uses TRBV7-9 with TRBJ1-2; 10 nucleotides line up with TRBD1. With 2 bases clipped from V and 7 bases from J, the junction kept 7 bases outside the gene matches. This CDR3 spans 15 amino acids. Germline V gene sequence: CDR1 SEHNR, CDR2 FQNEAQ (reference sequence). CDR3 bases: TGTGCCAGCAGCTTACCCCGAGACAGGGGGCTTGGCTACACCTTC. It codes for CASSLPRDRGLGYTF.